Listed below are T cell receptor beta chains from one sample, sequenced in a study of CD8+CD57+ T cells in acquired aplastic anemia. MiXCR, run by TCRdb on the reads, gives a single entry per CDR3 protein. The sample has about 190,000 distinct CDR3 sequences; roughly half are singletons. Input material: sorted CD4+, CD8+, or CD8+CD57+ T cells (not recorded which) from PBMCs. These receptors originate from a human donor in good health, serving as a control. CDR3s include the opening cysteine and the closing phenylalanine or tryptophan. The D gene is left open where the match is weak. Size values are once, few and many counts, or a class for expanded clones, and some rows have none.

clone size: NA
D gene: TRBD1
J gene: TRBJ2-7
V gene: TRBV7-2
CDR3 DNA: TGTGCCAGCAGCTTAGTGTGGACAGGGGCTGAAGCCTACGAGCAGTACTTC
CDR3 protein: CASSLVWTGAEAYEQYF

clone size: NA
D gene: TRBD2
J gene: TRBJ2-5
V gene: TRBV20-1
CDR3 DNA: TGCAGTGCTAGTCGGGGGGCCCAGTACTTC
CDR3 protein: CSASRGAQYF

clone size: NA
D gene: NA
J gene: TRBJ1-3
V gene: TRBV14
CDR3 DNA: TGTGCCAGCAGCCAAGTCAGGGACACCATATATTTT
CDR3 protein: CASSQVRDTIYF

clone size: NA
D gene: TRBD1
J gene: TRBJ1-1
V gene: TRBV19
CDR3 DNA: TGTGCCAGTAGTCCTCAGGGGGCCTCGAGCACTGAAGCTTTCTTT
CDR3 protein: CASSPQGASSTEAFF

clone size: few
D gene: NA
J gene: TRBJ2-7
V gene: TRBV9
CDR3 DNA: TGTGCCAGCAGCGTCGGGGGCTACGAGCAGTACTTC
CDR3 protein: CASSVGGYEQYF

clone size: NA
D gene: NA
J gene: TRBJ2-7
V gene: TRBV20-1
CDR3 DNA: TGCAGTGCTGGAGTAAGGAGCGCCGACTACGAGCAGTACTTC
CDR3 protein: CSAGVRSADYEQYF

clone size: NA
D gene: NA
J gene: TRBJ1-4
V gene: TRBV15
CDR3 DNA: TGTGCCACCAGAGAGTGGACTAATGAAAAACTGTTTTTT
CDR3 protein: CATREWTNEKLFF

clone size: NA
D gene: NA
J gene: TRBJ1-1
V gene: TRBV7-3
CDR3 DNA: TGTGCCAGCAGCTTGAACGGCGGGGGGGGAACTGAAGCTTTCTTT
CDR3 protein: CASSLNGGGGTEAFF

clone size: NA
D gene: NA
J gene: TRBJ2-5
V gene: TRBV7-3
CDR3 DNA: TGTGCCAGCAGCCCCGGGGCTGGAGAGACCCAGTACTTC
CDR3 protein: CASSPGAGETQYF

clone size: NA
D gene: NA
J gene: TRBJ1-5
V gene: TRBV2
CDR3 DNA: TGTGCCAGCGGTGAAGGGGAGGTGGAGACAACGATTTTT
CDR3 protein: CASGEGEVETTIF

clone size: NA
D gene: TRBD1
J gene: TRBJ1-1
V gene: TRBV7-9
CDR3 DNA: TGTGCCAGCAGCTACGGACAGGCCAAACCTGAAGCTTTCTTT
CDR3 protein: CASSYGQAKPEAFF

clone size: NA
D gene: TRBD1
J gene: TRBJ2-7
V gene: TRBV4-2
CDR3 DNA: TGTGCCAGCAGCCAGCAGGACAGGGGCCACGAGCAGTACTTC
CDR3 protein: CASSQQDRGHEQYF

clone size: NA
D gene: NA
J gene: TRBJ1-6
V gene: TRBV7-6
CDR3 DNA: TGTGCCAGCAGCTTGATACAGGGAGGCGCTTCACCCCTCCACTTT
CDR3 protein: CASSLIQGGASPLHF

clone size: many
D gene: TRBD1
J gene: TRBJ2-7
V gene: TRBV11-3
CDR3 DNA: TGTGCCAGCAGCTTAGGTCGGGACAGGGAAGGCGAGCAGTACTTC
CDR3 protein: CASSLGRDREGEQYF

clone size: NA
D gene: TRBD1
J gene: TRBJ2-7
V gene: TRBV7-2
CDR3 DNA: TGTGCCAGCAGCGCCCCGGGACAGGGGGGCGACTACGAGCAGTACTTC
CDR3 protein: CASSAPGQGGDYEQYF

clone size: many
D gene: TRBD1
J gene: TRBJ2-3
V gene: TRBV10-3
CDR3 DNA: TGTGCCATCGGGACACAGGGACAGCAAAACACAGATACGCAGTATTTT
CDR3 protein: CAIGTQGQQNTDTQYF

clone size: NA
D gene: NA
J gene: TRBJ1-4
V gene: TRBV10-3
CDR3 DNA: TGTGCCATCAGTGAAGATGCGGGGGAAAAACTGTTTTTT
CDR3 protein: CAISEDAGEKLFF

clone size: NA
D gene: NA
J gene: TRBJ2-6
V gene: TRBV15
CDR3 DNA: TGTGCCACCAGCAGAGATCGTTTGTCCGGGGCCAACGTCCTGACTTTC
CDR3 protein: CATSRDRLSGANVLTF

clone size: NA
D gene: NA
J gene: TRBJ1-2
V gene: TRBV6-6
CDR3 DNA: TGTGCCAGCAGAACCGGGACATTGAGCTACACCTTC
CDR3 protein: CASRTGTLSYTF

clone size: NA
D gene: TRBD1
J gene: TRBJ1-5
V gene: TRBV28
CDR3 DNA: TGTGCCAGCACCATCCGGGACAGCCTTTCCCGGGAGCCCCAGCATTTT
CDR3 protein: CASTIRDSLSREPQHF

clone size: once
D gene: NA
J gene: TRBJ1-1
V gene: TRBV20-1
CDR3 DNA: TGCAGTGCTAGTCATAGGGCAGGGCTGAGGACTGAAGCTCTCTTT
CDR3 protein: CSASHRAGLRTEALF

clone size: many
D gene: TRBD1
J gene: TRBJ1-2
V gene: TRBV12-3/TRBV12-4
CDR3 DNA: TGTGCCAGCAGTTTAGGGACAGGGGGAACGGGCTACACCTTC
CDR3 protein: CASSLGTGGTGYTF

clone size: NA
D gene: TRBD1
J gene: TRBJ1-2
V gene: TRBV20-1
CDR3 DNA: TGCAGTGCTACAGGGGGCTCTCTGGGCTACACCTTC
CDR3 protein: CSATGGSLGYTF

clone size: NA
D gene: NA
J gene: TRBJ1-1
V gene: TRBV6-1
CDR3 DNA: TGTGCCAGCAGTGGGGAGGCTTTCTTT
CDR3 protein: CASSGEAFF

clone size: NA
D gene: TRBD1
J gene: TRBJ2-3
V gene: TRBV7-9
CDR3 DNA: TGTGCCAGCAGCCCCACAGGGGGCACAGATACGCAGTATTTT
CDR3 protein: CASSPTGGTDTQYF

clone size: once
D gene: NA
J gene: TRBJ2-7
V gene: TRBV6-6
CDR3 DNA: TGTGCCAGCAGTACCCTTTGGGGACTTATCTACGAGCAGTACTTC
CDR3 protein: CASSTLWGLIYEQYF

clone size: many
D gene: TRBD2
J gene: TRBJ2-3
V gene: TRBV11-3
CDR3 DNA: TGTGCCAGCAGCTTAGGACTAGCGGGGAGCGATACGCAGTATTTT
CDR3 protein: CASSLGLAGSDTQYF

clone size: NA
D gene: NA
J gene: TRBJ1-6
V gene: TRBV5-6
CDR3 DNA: TGTGCCAGCAGCCCGAGCGCCTATAATTCACCCCTCCACTTT
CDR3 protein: CASSPSAYNSPLHF

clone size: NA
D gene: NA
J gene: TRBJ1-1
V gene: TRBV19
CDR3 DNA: TGTGCCAGCCACCAGGGGAACACTGAAGCTTTCTTT
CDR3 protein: CASHQGNTEAFF

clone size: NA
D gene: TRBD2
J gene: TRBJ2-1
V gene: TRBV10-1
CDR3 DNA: TGCGCCAGCAGTGAAGGGGGACTAGCGGTTTCCAATGAGCAGTTCTTC
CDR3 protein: CASSEGGLAVSNEQFF

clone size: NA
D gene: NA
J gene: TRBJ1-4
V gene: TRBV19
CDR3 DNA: TGTGCCAGTAGCGCCGGGACACATGAAAAACTGTTTTTT
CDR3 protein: CASSAGTHEKLFF

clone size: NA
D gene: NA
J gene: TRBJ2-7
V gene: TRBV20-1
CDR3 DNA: TGCAGCGCTGGCCGAACCTACGAGCAGTACTTC
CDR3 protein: CSAGRTYEQYF

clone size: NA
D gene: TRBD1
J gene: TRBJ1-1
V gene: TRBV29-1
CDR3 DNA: TGCAGCGTTGAAGGGATACAGGGGATGAACACTGAAGCTTTCTTT
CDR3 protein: CSVEGIQGMNTEAFF

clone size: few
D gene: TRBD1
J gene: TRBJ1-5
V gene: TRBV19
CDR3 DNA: TGTGCCACCTCGACAGGGGACGATCAGCCCCAGCATTTT
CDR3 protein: CATSTGDDQPQHF

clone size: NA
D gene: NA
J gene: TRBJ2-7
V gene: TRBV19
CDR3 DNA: TGTGCCAGTAGTTCAGGCTTTGGGTACGAGCAGTACTTC
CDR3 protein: CASSSGFGYEQYF

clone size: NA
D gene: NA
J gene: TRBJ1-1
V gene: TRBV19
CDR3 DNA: TGTGCCAGTAAGGCAGCCCGCGGACCGATTGAAGCTTTCTTT
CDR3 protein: CASKAARGPIEAFF

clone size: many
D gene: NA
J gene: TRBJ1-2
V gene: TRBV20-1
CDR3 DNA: TGCAGTGCTAGAGGGCGTGGACAGAACTATGGCTACACCTTC
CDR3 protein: CSARGRGQNYGYTF

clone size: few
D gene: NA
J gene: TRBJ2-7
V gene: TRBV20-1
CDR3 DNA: TGCAGCGTAATAGGGGGGGGATACTACGAGCAGTACTTC
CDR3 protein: CSVIGGGYYEQYF

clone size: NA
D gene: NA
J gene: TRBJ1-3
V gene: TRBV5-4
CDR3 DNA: TGTGCCAGCAGCTTGGCTGGAAGGGGCAACACCATATATTTT
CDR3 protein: CASSLAGRGNTIYF

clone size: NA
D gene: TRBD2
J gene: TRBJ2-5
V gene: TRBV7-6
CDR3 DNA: TGTGCCAGCAACGGACTAGCGGGGGCACAAGAGACCCAGTACTTC
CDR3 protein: CASNGLAGAQETQYF

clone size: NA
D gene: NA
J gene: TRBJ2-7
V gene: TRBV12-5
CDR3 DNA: TGTGCCAGCAGTCTTTCCTCGAACAGCTACGAGCAGTACTTC
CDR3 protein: CASSLSSNSYEQYF

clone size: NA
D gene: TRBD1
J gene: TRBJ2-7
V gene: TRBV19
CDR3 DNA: TGTGCCAGTAGTGTACCGGGACAGGGGAGCTCCTACGAGCAGTACTTC
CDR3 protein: CASSVPGQGSSYEQYF

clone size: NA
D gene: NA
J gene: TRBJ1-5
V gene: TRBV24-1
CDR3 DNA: TGTGCCACCAGTGGATCTAGCAATCAGCCCCAGCATTTT
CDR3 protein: CATSGSSNQPQHF

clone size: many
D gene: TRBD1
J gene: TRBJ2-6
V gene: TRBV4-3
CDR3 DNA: TGCGCCAGCATGCCGGGACAGGGGGCTGGGGCCAACGTCCTGACTTTC
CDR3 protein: CASMPGQGAGANVLTF

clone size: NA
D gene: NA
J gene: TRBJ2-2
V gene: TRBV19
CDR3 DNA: TGTGCCAGTAGTACTGTGGGAGGCCACACCGGGGAGCTGTTTTTT
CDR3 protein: CASSTVGGHTGELFF

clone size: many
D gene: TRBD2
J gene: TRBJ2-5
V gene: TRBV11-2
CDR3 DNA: TGTGCCAGCAGCTCGTTGGCCGGGGGGAGGCTAGGGGCCCAGTACTTC
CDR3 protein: CASSSLAGGRLGAQYF

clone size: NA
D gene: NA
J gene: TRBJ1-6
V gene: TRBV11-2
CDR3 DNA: TGTGCCAGCCGAAGAGGGGTTAGCGGGAGCTCCTATAATTCACCCCTCCACTTT
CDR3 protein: CASRRGVSGSSYNSPLHF

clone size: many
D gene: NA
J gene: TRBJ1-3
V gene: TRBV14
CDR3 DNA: TGTGCCAGCAGCCAAGTCAGGGCTGGAAACACCATATATTTT
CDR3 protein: CASSQVRAGNTIYF

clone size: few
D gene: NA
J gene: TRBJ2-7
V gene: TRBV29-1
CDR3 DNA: TGCAGCGTTTCAGGGTGGGACGAGCAGTACTTC
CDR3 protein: CSVSGWDEQYF

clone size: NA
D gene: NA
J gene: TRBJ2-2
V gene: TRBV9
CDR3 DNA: TGTGCCAGCAGTGGTAGGGGAAACACCGGGGAGCTGTTTTTT
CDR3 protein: CASSGRGNTGELFF

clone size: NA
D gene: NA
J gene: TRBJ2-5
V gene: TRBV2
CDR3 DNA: TGTGCCAGCAGCCTGACTGGACTATTCCAAGAGACCCAGTACTTC
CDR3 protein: CASSLTGLFQETQYF

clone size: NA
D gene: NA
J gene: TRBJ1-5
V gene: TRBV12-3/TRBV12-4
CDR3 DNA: TGTGCTAGTGGTTACAGTAGCAATCAGCCCCAGCATTTT
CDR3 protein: CASGYSSNQPQHF

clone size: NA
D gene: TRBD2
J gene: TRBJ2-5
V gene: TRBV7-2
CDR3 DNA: TGTGCCAGCAGTCGGCTAGCGGGGGGTTGGGAGACCCAGTACTTC
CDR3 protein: CASSRLAGGWETQYF

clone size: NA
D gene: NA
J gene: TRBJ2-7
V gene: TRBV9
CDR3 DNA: TGTGCCAGCTCACCCCCCTCAACTGCCTACGAGCAGTACTTC
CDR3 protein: CASSPPSTAYEQYF